This TCR beta chain was obtained from a study of Graves' ophthalmopathy and Graves' hyperthyroidism. Findings and caveats of the study: Blood repertoires reportedly contained most expanded thyroid clonotypes above 0.001 frequency. The study's model predicted ophthalmopathy progression at 65% to 71% sensitivity and approximately 72% specificity.

This clonotype showed up many times. Its cognate antigen is unknown. RNA transcripts were the template, and TCR beta CDR3 regions were amplified from them. The first round was an RT-PCR with HTBI primers, and the second round was a multiplex PCR. TCRdb re-called the multiplex PCR reads through MiXCR, storing one row per CDR3 protein. The sample gives hundreds of thousands of distinct CDR3 sequences, more than 40% of which show up once; about 3.3% is in the top ten. Ophthalmopathy cases showed moderate-to-severe activity, scoring CAS ≥3 and NOSPECS ≥4, with duration under 3 months. Patients were excluded if they had other autoimmune diseases or uncontrolled infections, and likewise if pregnancy or lactation applied. This CDR3 is built from 13 residues. Germline V gene sequence: CDR1 SGHVS, CDR2 FQNEAQ. V was trimmed by 9 bases and J by 0 bases, leaving 12 bases between them.

This TCR was recovered from an adult man with Graves' ophthalmopathy. Sequenced material: peripheral blood. The chain combines TRBV7-8 with TRBJ2-7; possibly TRBD2 for D (7 bases). CDR3 nucleotides: TGTGCCAGTCGGGGGGCCAGCTCCTACGAGCAGTACTTC. The encoded protein is CASRGASSYEQYF.